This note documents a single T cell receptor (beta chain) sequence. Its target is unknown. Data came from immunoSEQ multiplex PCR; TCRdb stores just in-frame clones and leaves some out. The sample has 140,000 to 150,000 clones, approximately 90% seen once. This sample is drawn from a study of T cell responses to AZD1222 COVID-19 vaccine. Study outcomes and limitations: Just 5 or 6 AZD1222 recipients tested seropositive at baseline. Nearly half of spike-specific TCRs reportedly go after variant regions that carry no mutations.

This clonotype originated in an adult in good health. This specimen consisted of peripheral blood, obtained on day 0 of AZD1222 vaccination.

CDR3 sequence: CASSSRDRTHEQYF. Written as DNA, the CDR3 is TGTGCCAGCAGCTCTAGGGACAGAACCCACGAGCAGTACTTC. This chain uses TRBV7-8 with TRBJ2-7; TRBD1 matches 7 bases. Per germline, CDR1 SGHVS and CDR2 FQNEAQ. The V segment lost 4 bases and the J segment 5 bases; nucleotides outside the gene matches: 8. The CDR3 extends over 14 amino acids.